One and the same sample provided the 28 T cell receptor beta chains below, sequenced in a study of blood T cell repertoires in COVID-19. Clones were read by immunoSEQ multiplex PCR, and TCRdb kept only the in-frame ones, dropping some. The sample yields fewer than 250,000 clones, 80% to 85% seen once. The specimen was PBMCs or T cells enriched from blood (not recorded which). These receptors came from a woman between 40 and 50 years old who had recovered from COVID-19.

The DNA of the CDR3 is TGTGCCAGCAGCGTTGACAGGGACACTGGGGCCAACGTCCTGACTTTC. The encoded protein is CASSVDRDTGANVLTF. The genes are TRBV9 and TRBJ2-6; 7 nucleotides line up with TRBD1. The CDR3 has 16 amino acids. Germline V gives CDR1 SGDLS, CDR2 YYNGEE. V gave up 2 bases and J gave up 2 bases; unmatched junction bases: 4.

The V gene is TRBV10-2, the J gene TRBJ2-2; 11 bases are shared with TRBD2. The germline CDR1 and CDR2 sequences are WSHSY and SAAADI. This CDR3 spans 18 amino acids. The junction had 6 bases not matched to a gene; V was cut back by 2 bases and J by 1 base. This CDR3 is CASSERVAGGMNTGELFF. As DNA, the CDR3 is TGCGCCAGCAGTGAGCGAGTAGCGGGAGGGATGAACACCGGGGAGCTGTTTTTT.

The rearrangement uses TRBV11-2 and TRBJ2-3, with 8 bases fitting TRBD1. CDR1 SGHAT and CDR2 FQNNGV come from the germline V gene. Losses at the gene ends were 4 bases for V and 2 bases for J; bases not matched to a gene: 5. This CDR3 is 15 amino acids long. The CDR3 sequence: CASSYGTGVTDTQYF. The CDR3 DNA reads as TGTGCCAGCAGCTACGGGACAGGAGTCACAGATACGCAGTATTTT.

This clone showed up just once. The genes are TRBV11-3 and TRBJ2-1; no clear D gene. Germline CDR1 reads SGHNT; CDR2 reads YENEEA. V lost 5 bases to trimming and J lost 8 bases, with 10 bases between them. The CDR3 runs to 12 residues. CDR3 nucleotide sequence: TGTGCCAGCAGCCCCAACTCTTATGAGCAGTTCTTC. Amino acids: CASSPNSYEQFF.

The chain joins TRBV24-1 to TRBJ2-1, with 11 bases matching TRBD1. CDR1 and CDR2 (germline): KGHDR, SFDVKD. V lost 4 bases, J lost 6 bases, and 4 bases stayed unmatched. This CDR3 has 15 amino acids. In nucleotides, the CDR3 is TGTGCCACCAGTGAAGGACAGGGGGCGCGCAATGAGCAGTTCTTC. Amino acid sequence: CATSEGQGARNEQFF.

The V and J genes are TRBV3-1 (or the pseudogene TRBV3-2) and TRBJ1-2; 7 bases map to TRBD1. This CDR3 comprises 16 residues. Looked up from germline, CDR1 is LGHDT and CDR2 is YNNKEL (reference sequence). V lost 1 base to trimming and J lost 2 bases; unmatched junction nucleotides: 7. The CDR3 nucleotides read TGTGCCAGCAGCCAAGGAAGACAGGGCGTCAACTATGGCTACACCTTC. This translates into CASSQGRQGVNYGYTF.

The J gene is TRBJ2-1, the V gene TRBV10-1; 9 bases line up with TRBD1. Germline assignment: CDR1 WNHNN and CDR2 SYGVQD (reference sequence). The length of the CDR3 is 15 residues. The V and J ends lost 2 bases and 8 bases, in that order; junction bases with no gene match: 7. CDR3 sequence: CASSEQRQGDDEQFF. CDR3 nucleotides: TGCGCCAGCAGTGAGCAGAGACAGGGGGATGATGAGCAGTTCTTC.

The CDR3 spells CASSLNFRDRAVEKLFF. The CDR3 coding sequence is TGTGCCAGCAGCCTAAACTTCCGGGACAGGGCTGTAGAAAAACTGTTTTTT. The rearrangement joins TRBV7-9 to TRBJ1-4, with TRBD1 identical over 9 bases. The V segment lost 5 bases and the J segment 8 bases; nucleotides outside the gene matches: 15. Germline values: CDR1 SEHNR, CDR2 FQNEAQ (reference sequence). The CDR3 loop spans 17 amino acids.

This clone appeared a few times. The chain is built from TRBV5-5 and TRBJ2-7; TRBD1 aligns across 12 bases. CDR3 size: 17 residues. CDR1 is SGHKS, CDR2 YYEKEE, per germline (reference sequence). The V segment lost 5 bases and the J segment 5 bases; nucleotides outside the gene matches: 14. The CDR3 region has the DNA TGTGCCAGCAGGCCATTCCCGGGACAGGGGGCGTTGAACGAGCAGTACTTC. This translates into CASRPFPGQGALNEQYF.

This chain connects TRBV23-1 to TRBJ2-4, with TRBD2 as a possible D gene (5 bases). TRBV23-1 is reported as an ORF; its role is uncertain. This CDR3 comprises 14 residues. V lost 7 bases, J lost 5 bases, and 15 bases lay in between. CDR3 in DNA: TGCGCCAGCAACGCCGCGAGGGCCGAAAACATTCAGTACTTC. This encodes CASNAARAENIQYF.

The V call is TRBV5-5, the J call TRBJ2-2; 8 nucleotides match TRBD1. The V gene end was trimmed by 2 bases and the J gene end by 1 base; junction bases not matched to a gene: 4. The V gene's germline CDR1 is SGHKS and CDR2 YYEKEE (reference sequence). The CDR3 consists of 16 residues. The CDR3 region is CASSLSGTGNTGELFF. CDR3 DNA sequence: TGTGCCAGCAGCTTATCCGGGACAGGGAACACCGGGGAGCTGTTTTTT.

The V and J genes are TRBV5-1 and TRBJ1-3, with 8 bases aligning to TRBD1. The CDR3 has 15 residues. J was trimmed by 3 bases and V by 3 bases; bases with no gene match: 5. Per germline, CDR1 SGHRS and CDR2 YFSETQ. CDR3 in DNA: TGCGCCAGCAGCTCAGGGGGCGCAGATGGAAACACCATATATTTT. It yields the protein CASSSGGADGNTIYF.

The chain uses TRBV27 and TRBJ1-4, with 9 bases that match TRBD1. This CDR3 has 14 residues. Germline-derived CDR1 and CDR2 are MNHEY and SMNVEV (reference sequence). With 3 bases clipped from V and 8 bases from J, the junction kept 4 bases outside the gene matches. The CDR3 DNA is TGTGCCAGCAGTTTTTTAGACAGGGGGGAAAAACTGTTTTTT. Translation: CASSFLDRGEKLFF.

The chain is built from TRBV3-1 (or the pseudogene TRBV3-2) and TRBJ2-4, with 8 bases matching TRBD2. This CDR3 comprises 14 residues. Losses at the gene ends were 4 bases for V and 5 bases for J; bases not matched to a gene: 4. Germline values: CDR1 LGHDT, CDR2 YNNKEL (reference sequence). The CDR3: CASSRRGLENIQYF. Written as DNA, the CDR3 is TGTGCCAGCAGCCGAAGGGGACTAGAAAACATTCAGTACTTC.

The chain couples TRBV3-1 (or the pseudogene TRBV3-2) to TRBJ1-3; D is undetermined. Per the germline V gene, CDR1 is LGHDT and CDR2 is YNNKEL (reference sequence). The ends were cut back, 4 bases at V and 0 bases at J, with 7 bases in the middle. CDR3 size: 14 residues. CDR3 bases: TGTGCCAGCAGCCCCAGGAACTCTGGAAACACCATATATTTT. Translation: CASSPRNSGNTIYF.

The chain joins TRBV9 to TRBJ1-2; TRBD1 agrees at 10 bases. J gave up 8 bases and V 4 bases, and 11 bases lay outside the gene matches. In germline, CDR1 is SGDLS, CDR2 YYNGEE. The CDR3 length is 15 residues. CDR3 in amino acids: CASSLGTGDDGGYTF. CDR3 coding DNA: TGTGCCAGCAGCCTAGGGACAGGGGACGATGGAGGCTACACCTTC.

This clone appeared once. This chain connects TRBV6-5 to TRBJ2-1; D may be TRBD2 (6 bases). The CDR3 length is 14 residues. V lost 5 bases to trimming and J lost 5 bases, with 13 bases between them. The germline CDR1 and CDR2 sequences are MNHEY and SVGAGI. The CDR3 reads CASSRGLADNEQFF. The CDR3 DNA follows: TGTGCCAGCAGTCGGGGACTGGCGGACAATGAGCAGTTCTTC.

The V call is TRBV7-9, the J call TRBJ1-2, with 9 nucleotides matching TRBD1. Germline CDR1 is SEHNR and CDR2 is FQNEAQ (reference sequence). CDR3 length equals 16 residues. V shed 4 bases, J shed 6 bases, and the junction held 12 bases outside the gene matches. The CDR3 coding sequence is TGTGCCAGCAGCTACGGAGGGACAGGGATCGGTGATGGCTACACCTTC. This encodes CASSYGGTGIGDGYTF.

This clone was seen more than once but under ten times. J is TRBJ1-2 and V is TRBV28; D gene unclear. The germline V and J ends were trimmed by 7 bases and 7 bases, with 22 bases remaining between them. The CDR3 is 15 amino acids. Germline CDR1 is MDHEN and CDR2 is SYDVKM. The chain's CDR3 is CASNSREVRLRGYTF. The CDR3 bases are TGTGCCAGCAATTCCCGGGAGGTTCGTCTACGTGGCTACACCTTC.

The chain joins TRBV19 to TRBJ1-4; the match to TRBD1 covers 10 bases. This CDR3 region has 13 residues. Per germline, CDR1 LNHDA and CDR2 SQIVND (reference sequence). The ends lost 10 bases at V and 12 bases at J; junction bases unmatched: 11. The CDR3: CATEPGQGSELFF. In DNA form, the CDR3 reads TGTGCCACCGAACCGGGACAGGGGTCGGAACTGTTTTTT.

The chain employs TRBV5-1 and TRBJ2-3; TRBD2 agrees at 14 bases. Germline V gene lookup returns CDR1 SGHRS and CDR2 YFSETQ. The CDR3 consists of 16 residues. J lost 1 base, V lost 3 bases, and 1 base had no gene match. As DNA, the CDR3 is TGCGCCAGCAGCTCGGGACTAGCGGGAGGCACAGATACGCAGTATTTT. Encoded protein: CASSSGLAGGTDTQYF.

J is TRBJ2-1 and V is TRBV10-3; possibly TRBD1 for D (5 bases). The germline V and J ends were trimmed by 11 bases and 8 bases, with 13 bases remaining between them. This CDR3 has 11 residues. Germline V gene data show CDR1 as ENHRY and CDR2 as SYGVKD. For the CDR3, the DNA is TGTGCCGCGTCTCCCAGGGATGAGCAGTTCTTC. This encodes CAASPRDEQFF.

The chain links TRBV2 to TRBJ2-7; D remains ambiguous. The V end lost 7 bases, the J end lost 4 bases, and 5 bases lay between the germline ends. The CDR3 has 10 amino acids. CDR1 SNHLY and CDR2 FYNNEI come from the germline V gene. The DNA for the CDR3 is TGTGCCAGCAAGCTTTACGAGCAGTACTTC. This codes for CASKLYEQYF.

V is TRBV5-1 and J is TRBJ2-3, with 7 bases matching TRBD1. The CDR3 runs 15 residues. The ends lost 0 bases at V and 1 base at J; junction bases unmatched: 2. Germline lookup yields CDR1 SGHRS and CDR2 YFSETQ. The CDR3 loop reads CASSLGQGGTDTQYF. The CDR3 DNA reads TGCGCCAGCAGCTTGGGACAGGGAGGCACAGATACGCAGTATTTT.

This clone has just one count. The chain has TRBV29-1 and TRBJ2-4; D gene unclear. Trimming removed 7 bases at V and 2 bases at J, with 18 bases between. The CDR3 has 15 amino acids. CDR1 SQVTM and CDR2 ANQGSEA come from the germline V gene. CDR3 residues: CSAGLQTHSKNIQYF. CDR3 DNA sequence: TGCAGCGCCGGGTTGCAAACCCACTCCAAAAACATTCAGTACTTC.

This chain joins TRBV7-2 and TRBJ1-2; 9 nucleotides match TRBD1. The CDR3 extends over 14 amino acids. CDR1 and CDR2 from the germline V gene are SGHTA and FQGNSA. Trimming at V came to 5 bases and at J to 4 bases, leaving 5 bases not matched to a gene. The CDR3 DNA reads TGTGCCAGCAGCCTGGGACAGGGCGTCTATGGCTACACCTTC. Its translation is CASSLGQGVYGYTF.

The CDR3 region is CASSKNRVGQETQYF. The CDR3 DNA reads as TGTGCCAGCAGCAAAAACAGGGTGGGCCAAGAGACCCAGTACTTC. This sequence joins TRBV7-9 and TRBJ2-5, with D possibly matching TRBD1 (6 bases). Germline V CDR1 and CDR2: SEHNR, FQNEAQ (reference sequence). V was trimmed by 5 bases and J by 1 base, leaving 14 bases between them. This CDR3 has 15 amino acids.

The chain links TRBV7-2 to TRBJ2-7, with a possible D match to TRBD2 (5 bases). The CDR3 consists of 14 residues. V was pared by 1 base and J by 7 bases, with 14 bases between. Germline lookup yields CDR1 SGHTA and CDR2 FQGNSA. The chain's CDR3 is CASSLGQTTREQYF. For the CDR3, the DNA is TGTGCCAGCAGCTTAGGCCAGACTACGAGGGAGCAGTACTTC.